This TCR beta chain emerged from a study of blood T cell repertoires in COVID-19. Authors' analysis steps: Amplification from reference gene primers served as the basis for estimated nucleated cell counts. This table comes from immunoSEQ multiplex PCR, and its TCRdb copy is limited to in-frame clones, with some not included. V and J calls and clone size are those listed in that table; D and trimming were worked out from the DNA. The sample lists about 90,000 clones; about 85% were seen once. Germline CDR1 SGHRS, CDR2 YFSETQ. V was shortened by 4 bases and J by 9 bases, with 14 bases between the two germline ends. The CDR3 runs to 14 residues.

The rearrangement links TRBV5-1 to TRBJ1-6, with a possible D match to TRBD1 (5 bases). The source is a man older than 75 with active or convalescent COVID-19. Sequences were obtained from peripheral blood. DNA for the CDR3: TGCGCCAGCAGCCAATATCGACAGATTTCACCCCTCCACTTT. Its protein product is CASSQYRQISPLHF.